This TCR beta chain was recovered during a study of metastatic and nonmetastatic thyroid tumors. The overall study: Across peripheral blood and tumor or nodule tissue samples taken from malignant and benign thyroid patients, the repertoires were compared with one another. General study points: Patients with malignant thyroid tumors reportedly had significantly higher TCR beta diversity than those with benign nodules, in blood and tumor.

Not a single patient had been given any form of treatment at any point before undergoing thyroid surgery. Original analysis: A classifier for distant metastasis in papillary thyroid cancer was constructed using CDR3 differences observed across clinicopathological groups. MiXCR was used by TCRdb to re-call the PCR reads. It is TCRdb's table, rather than the study itself, that gives the V and J calls and clone size. The data hold about 1,900 clones, with roughly 10% observed a single time. This CDR3 region has 17 residues. The germline V gene encodes CDR1 SGDLS and CDR2 YYNGEE. This clone showed up just a few times. No antigen is known for it. The junction departs from germline at one end; a sequencing error may be responsible.

The TCR sequence derives from a female donor with papillary thyroid cancer or a benign thyroid nodule (not recorded which). Some clones in this sample may be carry-over from other donors' samples. The chain combines TRBV9 with TRBJ2-6; tentatively, D is TRBD1 (6 bases). Sequenced input: tumor tissue. In nucleotides, the CDR3 is TGTTCCAGCAGCCCGGCAGGGACAATTTCTGGGGCCAACGCCCTGACTTTC. Its translation is CSSSPAGTISGANALTF.